A selection of T cell receptor beta chains follows, all from one sample in a study of blood T cell repertoires in COVID-19. This table comes from immunoSEQ multiplex PCR, and its TCRdb copy is limited to in-frame clones, with some not included. The sample has over 45,000 clones, roughly 86% seen once; the top ten hold roughly 8%. The sample was peripheral blood. Receptor source: a woman older than 75 with acute or convalescent COVID-19. Each CDR3 is given with its conserved first and last residue. A D gene is named only where the DNA matches it firmly. Not every row has a clone size; where given, it reads once, few, many or a size class.

TRBJ2-7 TRBV11-2 TRBD2 . CASSFPTSGGIREQYF TGTGCCAGCAGCTTCCCGACTAGCGGGGGAATTCGCGAGCAGTACTTC
TRBJ2-1 TRBV5-1 TRBD2 . CASSLRSSGEEQFF TGCGCCAGCAGCTTGAGGTCTAGCGGGGAAGAGCAGTTCTTC
TRBJ1-1 TRBV7-9 TRBD1 . CASSYWGGRGNTEAFF TGTGCCAGCAGCTATTGGGGTGGCAGGGGGAATACTGAAGCTTTCTTT
TRBJ2-1 TRBV3-1/TRBV3-2 TRBD2 few CASSQDTLAGVYNEQFF TGTGCCAGCAGCCAAGATACCCTAGCGGGAGTCTACAATGAGCAGTTCTTC
TRBJ2-7 TRBV23-1 . . CASSQSGAGSIELLSHEQYF TGCGCCAGCAGTCAATCTGGGGCCGGGTCCATCGAACTTTTATCCCACGAGCAGTACTTC
TRBJ1-1 TRBV19 TRBD1 . CASSIGQANTEAFF TGTGCCAGTAGCATCGGACAGGCGAACACTGAAGCTTTCTTT
TRBJ2-5 TRBV4-1 . . CASSKQDTQETQYF TGCGCCAGCAGCAAACAGGACACCCAAGAGACCCAGTACTTC
TRBJ2-1 TRBV19 TRBD2 . CASSISSGGPNEQFF TGTGCCAGTAGTATCAGTAGCGGGGGCCCCAATGAGCAGTTCTTC
TRBJ1-2 TRBV5-6 . . CASSLAGGRGYTF TGTGCCAGCAGCTTGGCCGGGGGTCGAGGCTACACCTTC
TRBJ1-4 TRBV5-1 . . CASSFGVGEKLFF TGCGCCAGCAGCTTCGGGGTGGGAGAAAAACTGTTTTTT
TRBJ2-7 TRBV28 TRBD2 . CASTTPGGPYFGEQYF TGTGCCAGCACCACGCCGGGGGGACCCTATTTTGGGGAGCAGTACTTC
TRBJ2-1 TRBV14 . . CASSQESWSPGFF TGTGCCAGCAGCCAAGAATCGTGGAGTCCCGGGTTCTTC
TRBJ2-5 TRBV7-7 . . CASSLTRSGETQYF TGTGCCAGCAGCTTAACCCGAAGCGGGGAGACCCAGTACTTC
TRBJ2-5 TRBV24-1 . few CATSPTSNGETQYF TGTGCCACCAGTCCTACATCGAACGGGGAGACCCAGTACTTC
TRBJ2-2 TRBV19 TRBD2 . CASSRGSGINTGELFF TGTGCCAGTAGTAGGGGAAGCGGGATAAACACCGGGGAGCTGTTTTTT
TRBJ2-1 TRBV19 TRBD2 . CASSMAGGPINEQFF TGTGCCAGTAGTATGGCGGGAGGGCCCATCAATGAGCAGTTCTTC
TRBJ1-2 TRBV19 . . CASSIDGLPNYGYTF TGTGCCAGTAGTATAGATGGCCTCCCTAACTATGGCTACACCTTC
TRBJ2-2 TRBV24-1 TRBD1 . CATSEQDRRQAYAGELFF TGTGCCACCAGTGAGCAGGACAGGCGACAAGCGTACGCCGGGGAGCTGTTTTTT
TRBJ1-4 TRBV27 TRBD1 few CASSSYGQGGNEKLFF TGTGCCAGCAGTTCGTATGGACAGGGGGGGAATGAAAAACTGTTTTTT
TRBJ1-6 TRBV27 . once CASSRPGANSPLHF TGTGCCAGCAGTCGACCGGGAGCAAATTCACCCCTCCACTTT
TRBJ1-5 TRBV27 TRBD1 once CASSSRGTGHNQPQHF TGTGCCAGCAGTTCGAGGGGGACAGGTCACAATCAGCCCCAGCATTTT
TRBJ2-7 TRBV2 TRBD2 . CASSEVRLAVYEQYF TGTGCCAGCAGTGAAGTCCGCCTAGCGGTCTACGAGCAGTACTTC
TRBJ1-5 TRBV7-9 . . CASSLDGVRGNQPQHF TGTGCCAGCAGCTTAGATGGGGTCAGGGGCAATCAGCCCCAGCATTTT
TRBJ2-7 TRBV28 TRBD2 . CASTVPGLAGEQYF TGTGCCAGCACAGTACCAGGACTAGCGGGGGAGCAGTACTTC
TRBJ1-5 TRBV4-1 TRBD1 . CASSQVGTGVQPQHF TGCGCCAGCAGCCAAGTTGGGACAGGGGTGCAGCCCCAGCATTTT
TRBJ2-5 TRBV5-1 . . CASSFSMAGETQYF TGCGCCAGCAGCTTTTCTATGGCCGGGGAGACCCAGTACTTC
TRBJ2-7 TRBV29-1 TRBD2 . CSAAGTSGDYYEQYF TGCAGCGCTGCCGGGACTAGCGGGGACTACTACGAGCAGTACTTC
TRBJ2-7 TRBV28 TRBD2 . CASSHSGTKSYEQYF TGTGCCAGCAGTCACTCCGGGACTAAATCCTACGAGCAGTACTTC
TRBJ2-2 TRBV24-1 . . CATGRTANTGELFF TGTGCCACGGGAAGGACAGCGAACACCGGGGAGCTGTTTTTT
TRBJ2-4 TRBV12-3/TRBV12-4 . . CASSLALAVIQYF TGTGCCAGCAGTTTAGCGCTGGCAGTCATTCAGTACTTC
TRBJ2-1 TRBV5-4 TRBD2 . CASSSGDNEQFF TGTGCCAGCAGTAGCGGGGACAATGAGCAGTTCTTC
TRBJ2-1 TRBV9 TRBD2 once CASSVAGGGYNEQFF TGTGCCAGCAGCGTAGCGGGAGGAGGGTACAATGAGCAGTTCTTC
TRBJ2-3 TRBV6-1 TRBD1 . CASREGTVNTDTQYF TGTGCCAGCAGAGAAGGGACAGTAAACACAGATACGCAGTATTTT
TRBJ2-7 TRBV11-2 TRBD2 few CASSPGEGLWNEQYF TGTGCCAGCAGCCCGGGGGAGGGGTTATGGAACGAGCAGTACTTC
TRBJ2-7 TRBV6-5 . . CASSYSRGTEQYF TGTGCCAGCAGTTACTCTCGGGGAACCGAGCAGTACTTC
TRBJ2-2 TRBV5-6 . few CASSLVGPGAGELFF TGTGCCAGCAGCTTAGTGGGGCCGGGGGCCGGGGAGCTGTTTTTT
TRBJ1-4 TRBV5-5 TRBD1 once CASSFGTGHEKLFF TGTGCCAGCAGCTTCGGGACAGGGCATGAAAAACTGTTTTTT
TRBJ1-3 TRBV5-1 TRBD1 . CASRTGGSGNTIYF TGCGCCAGCCGGACAGGGGGCAGTGGAAACACCATATATTTT
TRBJ1-3 TRBV3-1/TRBV3-2 . . CASSQAQGLYTIYF TGTGCCAGCAGCCAAGCCCAGGGTTTGTACACCATATATTTT
TRBJ2-5 TRBV7-9 TRBD1 . CASSLARQGLETQYF TGTGCCAGCAGCTTGGCCAGACAGGGTCTAGAGACCCAGTACTTC